This is a list of T cell receptor beta chains from one sample in a study of blood T cell repertoires in COVID-19. The table came from immunoSEQ multiplex PCR; TCRdb's copy has only in-frame clones and leaves some out. The sample includes 150,000 to 200,000 clones, 70% to 80% of them seen just once. Sequencing was carried out using peripheral blood. Receptors originate from a woman in her 40s with COVID-19, enrolled during active disease. Each CDR3 is given with its conserved first and last residue. The D gene is left open where the match is weak. Rows may omit the clone size; those that give it use once, few, many or a size class.

cdr3_nt cdr3_aa j_call clone_size d_call v_call
TGTGCCAGCAGCCAAAGGACTAGCGGTTCCTACGAGCAGTACTTC CASSQRTSGSYEQYF TRBJ2-7 . TRBD2 TRBV4-2
TGTGCCATCAGTGCCGACAGGGGCGATGAAGATACGCAGTATTTT CAISADRGDEDTQYF TRBJ2-3 . TRBD1 TRBV10-3
TGTGCCAGCAGTTTTTTGGCTAGCGGGACCCACTCCTACGAGCAGTACTTC CASSFLASGTHSYEQYF TRBJ2-7 once TRBD2 TRBV27
TGTGCCAGCTCACCACCTGGACAGGGGATAAGTCAGCCCCAGCATTTT CASSPPGQGISQPQHF TRBJ1-5 . TRBD1 TRBV18
TGTGCCAGCAGCCAAGCTGGGACTAGGGAGTACGAGCAGTACTTC CASSQAGTREYEQYF TRBJ2-7 . TRBD2 TRBV4-2
TGTGCCAGCAGCTTACAGGCTAGCGGGGGTGGGTCCTACAATGAGCAGTTCTTC CASSLQASGGGSYNEQFF TRBJ2-1 . TRBD2 TRBV7-3
TGTGCCATCAAATCGACTAGCGCCGGCTACAATGAGCAGTTCTTC CAIKSTSAGYNEQFF TRBJ2-1 . TRBD2 TRBV10-3
TGTGCCAGCAGCTCAGCCGGGACTAGCGGGCACAATGAGCAGTTCTTC CASSSAGTSGHNEQFF TRBJ2-1 . TRBD2 TRBV7-2
TGTGCCAGCAGTAATCCGGGACAGGGAAGCCACGAGCAGTACTTC CASSNPGQGSHEQYF TRBJ2-7 many TRBD1 TRBV2
TGTGCCAGCAGCACTCCCGGGACATATACCTACGAGCAGTACTTC CASSTPGTYTYEQYF TRBJ2-7 . . TRBV7-9
TGTGCCAGCAGCTCAACTTGGGAAGCTTTCTTT CASSSTWEAFF TRBJ1-1 once . TRBV3-1/TRBV3-2
TGTGCCAGCAGCTCCCAGACGGCGACAGGGTCCCTGTTCTTC CASSSQTATGSLFF TRBJ2-1 . TRBD1 TRBV11-2
TGTGCCAGCAGCGTAACGGAGGGAACTGAAGCTTTCTTT CASSVTEGTEAFF TRBJ1-1 . . TRBV7-2
TGTGCCAGCAGCCAAGAGGCATTGGCCAGGGCATCCTTTTTGGGTACCGGGGAGCTGTTTTTT CASSQEALARASFLGTGELFF TRBJ2-2 few . TRBV4-2
TGTGCCAGCAATACTAGAAGGGGGAACTATGAGCAGTTCTTC CASNTRRGNYEQFF TRBJ2-1 once . TRBV6-5
TGTGCCAGCAGCCAGACTAGCGGGGTAAATGAGCAGTTCTTC CASSQTSGVNEQFF TRBJ2-1 once TRBD2 TRBV5-4
TGTGCCAGCAGTAACCCGGCGGACGAGCAGTACTTC CASSNPADEQYF TRBJ2-7 . . TRBV6-5
TGTGCCAGCAGCGCGGGGCAGCGGGGCAATCAGCCCCAGCATTTT CASSAGQRGNQPQHF TRBJ1-5 . . TRBV5-8
TGCGCCAGCAGCTCCGAAACACGACAGGGAGAAAAACTGTTTTTT CASSSETRQGEKLFF TRBJ1-4 once TRBD1 TRBV5-1
TGTGCCAGCAGCCAAGGGGACAGGGGGCTTGGAAACACCATATATTTT CASSQGDRGLGNTIYF TRBJ1-3 . TRBD1 TRBV3-1/TRBV3-2
TGCGCCAGCAGCCCTCGGGGGGCGAACACCGGGGAGCTGTTTTTT CASSPRGANTGELFF TRBJ2-2 . TRBD2 TRBV5-1
TGTGCCAGCTCACCTCCGGGACTAGCGGGAGGCACAGATACGCAGTATTTT CASSPPGLAGGTDTQYF TRBJ2-3 . TRBD2 TRBV18
TGCGCCAGCAGGTACGGGGGTCAAGAGACCCAGTACTTC CASRYGGQETQYF TRBJ2-5 . . TRBV5-1
TGTGCCAGCTCACCACTCACGGGACAGATGAACACTGAAGCTTTCTTT CASSPLTGQMNTEAFF TRBJ1-1 once TRBD1 TRBV18
TGCGCCAGCAGCCCAGGACAGCAACTCACAGATACGCAGTATTTT CASSPGQQLTDTQYF TRBJ2-3 . . TRBV5-1
TGTGCCAGCAGTTTGGGACAGGGGGCAGGGGGCACAGATACGCAGTATTTT CASSLGQGAGGTDTQYF TRBJ2-3 . TRBD1 TRBV6-2/TRBV6-3
TGTGCCAGCAGTTTATCCAGGGCCAATTTCCAGCCCCAGCATTTT CASSLSRANFQPQHF TRBJ1-5 . . TRBV27
TGCAGCGTAAAAGGACAGGCTAATCAGCCCCAGCATTTT CSVKGQANQPQHF TRBJ1-5 . TRBD1 TRBV29-1
TGCGCCAGCAGCTTGGCTGCAGGGAACACTGAAGCTTTCTTT CASSLAAGNTEAFF TRBJ1-1 . . TRBV5-1